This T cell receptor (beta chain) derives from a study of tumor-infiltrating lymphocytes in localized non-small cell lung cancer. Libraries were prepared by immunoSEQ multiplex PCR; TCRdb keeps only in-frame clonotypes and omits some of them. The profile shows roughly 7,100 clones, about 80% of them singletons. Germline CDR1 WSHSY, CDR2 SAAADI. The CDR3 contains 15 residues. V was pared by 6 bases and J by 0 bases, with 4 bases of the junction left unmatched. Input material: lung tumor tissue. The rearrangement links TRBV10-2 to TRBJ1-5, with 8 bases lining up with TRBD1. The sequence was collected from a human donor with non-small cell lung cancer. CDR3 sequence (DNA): TGCGCCAGCAGACAGGGGGGAACTAGCAATCAGCCCCAGCATTTT. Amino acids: CASRQGGTSNQPQHF.